The T cell receptor (beta chain) under discussion was sequenced for a study of T-cell reconstitution after alpha-beta-depleted transplantation in children. CDR1 is MNHEY and CDR2 is SMNVEV in the germline V gene (reference sequence). This CDR3 region has 11 residues. V was clipped by 6 bases and J by 11 bases; unmatched bases: 4. Preparation of the TCRbeta library involved a method that used unique molecular identifiers. TCRdb used MiXCR to reprocess the PCR reads, holding one entry per CDR3 protein. The sample consists of around 380,000 distinct CDR3 sequences, roughly a tenth of them appearing once. This clonotype was detected a few times.

The sequencing here drew on PBMCs from the stem cell graft donor, taken from the stem cell graft. The chain has TRBV27 and TRBJ2-1; TRBD2 aligns across 7 bases. The origin of this receptor is a human donor who donated a stem cell graft to a child with acute myeloid leukemia. CDR3 DNA sequence: TGTGCCAGCAGCTTCGGGGGGAAGCAGTTCTTC. It specifies CASSFGGKQFF.